A single sample is the source of the 2 T cell receptor beta chains below, sequenced in a study of Tregs in tolerant kidney transplant recipients. Using immunoSEQ multiplex PCR, the repertoire was profiled, and TCRdb retains in-frame clones only, with some absent. The sample gives 98,000 or so clones, about 90% of which show up once; 0.34% is in the top ten. Sequenced here: CD4+ T cells from blood, sampled before the transplant. These receptors were collected from a human donor who received a combined kidney and bone marrow transplant.

The rearrangement joins TRBV6-1 to TRBJ2-7, with D hard to call. V lost 4 bases, J lost 0 bases, and 13 bases lay in between. Germline V gene data show CDR1 as MNHNS and CDR2 as SASEGT. The CDR3 runs to 15 residues. CDR3 in amino acids: CASSVEVSGSYEQYF. CDR3 DNA sequence: TGTGCCAGCAGTGTAGAGGTATCCGGCTCCTACGAGCAGTACTTC.

The rearrangement uses TRBV5-4 and TRBJ2-3; 11 nucleotides match TRBD2. CDR3 length equals 17 residues. Trimming took 4 bases from V and 2 from J; bases not matched to a gene: 9. Germline V gene sequence: CDR1 SGHNT, CDR2 YYREEE (reference sequence). The CDR3 is CASSVGLAGSPTDTQYF. The CDR3 bases are TGTGCCAGCAGCGTAGGACTAGCGGGCTCCCCCACAGATACGCAGTATTTT.